The count of the clone carrying this T cell receptor beta chain is one. The source of the sample is a study of blood T cell repertoires in COVID-19. Study-wide background: Spain, Italy and the United States supplied samples that represented acute and convalescent COVID-19.

V lost 7 bases, J lost 2 bases, and 12 bases lay in between. CDR1 is SQVTM and CDR2 is ANQGSEA in the germline V gene. The CDR3 is 13 residues long. Clones were read by immunoSEQ multiplex PCR, and TCRdb kept only the in-frame ones, dropping some. The table includes approximately 90,000 clones, approximately 87% detected once. This receptor was obtained from a human donor with acute or convalescent COVID-19. The donor label of this sample is uncertain. Material for sequencing was peripheral blood. The J gene is TRBJ1-3, the V gene TRBV29-1; D not certain. CDR3 loop: CSGGPEPGNTIYF. In nucleotides, the CDR3 is TGCAGCGGCGGCCCTGAGCCTGGAAACACCATATATTTT.